A single sample gave rise to the 26 T cell receptor beta chains below, sequenced in a study of blood T cell repertoires in COVID-19. Libraries were prepared by immunoSEQ multiplex PCR; TCRdb keeps only in-frame clonotypes and omits some of them. The data contain about 15,000 clones, roughly 84% of them singletons. Specimen: peripheral blood. Every receptor here comes from a human donor in a cohort sampled during active COVID-19.

V gene TRBV7-2 combines with J gene TRBJ2-1; no definite D call. Germline-derived CDR1 and CDR2 are SGHTA and FQGNSA. Trimming removed 0 bases at V and 3 bases at J, with 9 bases between. CDR3 size: 15 residues. This chain's CDR3 is CASSLASLNYNEQFF. CDR3 DNA sequence: TGTGCCAGCAGCTTAGCTAGTTTAAACTACAATGAGCAGTTCTTC. Supplemented by reference TRBV7-2 and TRBJ2-1, the full variable domain reads GAGVSQSPSNKVTEKGKDVELRCDPISGHTALYWYRQSLGQGLEFLIYFQGNSAPDKSGLPSDRFSAERTGGSVSTLTIQRTQQEDSAVYLCASSLASLNYNEQFFGPGTRLTVL.

This sequence joins TRBV5-6 and TRBJ1-5; TRBD1 aligns across 8 bases. This CDR3 comprises 16 residues. Trimming at V came to 4 bases and at J to 5 bases, leaving 11 bases not matched to a gene. The germline gives CDR1 SGHDT, CDR2 YYEEEE. The CDR3 nucleotides are TGTGCCAGCAGCCGCTACAGGGGGGGTCTCCATCAGCCCCAGCATTTT. Amino acid sequence: CASSRYRGGLHQPQHF.

The CDR3 DNA reads as TGTGCCATCAGTGACGGTCGGGGTTCAAATGAAAAACTGTTTTTT. This translates into CAISDGRGSNEKLFF. The chain couples TRBV10-3 to TRBJ1-4; the D is unclear. The CDR3 consists of 15 residues. V was shortened by 3 bases and J by 5 bases, with 13 bases between the two germline ends. Germline V gene data show CDR1 as ENHRY and CDR2 as SYGVKD.

V usage is TRBV11-3 and J usage is TRBJ2-5; D might be TRBD2 (6 bases). The germline gives CDR1 SGHNT, CDR2 YENEEA. This CDR3 contains 14 residues. V dropped 5 bases and J dropped 3 bases, with 13 bases sitting between them. The CDR3, as DNA: TGTGCCAGCAGCCCCCGACTAGTTGAAGAGACCCAGTACTTC. It is translated as CASSPRLVEETQYF. The full variable domain, in which reference TRBV11-3 and TRBJ2-5 provide the parts outside the CDR3, is EAGVVQSPRYKIIEKKQPVAFWCNPISGHNTLYWYLQNLGQGPELLIRYENEEAVDDSQLPKDRFSAERLKGVDSTLKIQPAELGDSAVYLCASSPRLVEETQYFGPGTRLLVL.

The chain has TRBV18 and TRBJ2-6; 7 bases map to TRBD1. V lost 1 base, J lost 0 bases, and 12 bases stayed unmatched. Germline-derived CDR1 and CDR2 are KGHSH and LQKENI. The CDR3 runs 20 residues. The CDR3 protein is CASSPQGPGQLTSGANVLTF. CDR3 coding DNA: TGTGCCAGCTCACCACAGGGGCCGGGACAGCTAACCTCTGGGGCCAACGTCCTGACTTTC.

V is TRBV3-1 (or the pseudogene TRBV3-2) and J is TRBJ1-1; perhaps TRBD1 as D (6 bases). Trimming pared 4 bases from V and 1 base from J, leaving 16 bases between. Germline assignment: CDR1 LGHDT and CDR2 YNNKEL (reference sequence). The CDR3 has 16 residues. The CDR3 loop reads CASSPDSMQGNTEAFF. The DNA of the CDR3 is TGTGCCAGCAGCCCGGACAGTATGCAAGGGAACACTGAAGCTTTCTTT.

This clone is deemed medium-sized. The chain joins TRBV14 to TRBJ2-1, with TRBD2 identical over 8 bases. This CDR3 has 18 residues. Germline V gives CDR1 SGHDN, CDR2 FVKESK. With 5 bases clipped from V and 4 bases from J, the junction kept 16 bases outside the gene matches. The CDR3 protein is CASSEAGGAVGAYNEQFF. CDR3 DNA sequence: TGTGCCAGCAGCGAGGCGGGAGGAGCTGTTGGAGCTTACAATGAGCAGTTCTTC.

The chain combines TRBV11-3 with TRBJ2-1; D may be TRBD1 (5 bases). V was trimmed by 3 bases and J by 7 bases, leaving 10 bases between them. CDR3 length: 13 residues. Germline CDR1 reads SGHNT; CDR2 reads YENEEA. Here the CDR3 reads CASSLQGQNEQFF. DNA for the CDR3: TGTGCCAGCAGCTTGCAGGGCCAGAATGAGCAGTTCTTC.

This clone has a single count. The gene calls are TRBV6-6 and TRBJ2-7; D might be TRBD1 (6 bases). The germline CDR1 and CDR2 sequences are MNHNY and SVGAGI (reference sequence). The CDR3 spans 13 residues. The V end lost 0 bases, the J end lost 4 bases, and 7 bases lay between the germline ends. This CDR3 is CASSYSRGYEQYF. The CDR3 DNA sequence: TGTGCCAGCAGTTACTCTAGGGGGTACGAGCAGTACTTC.

The chain recombines TRBV5-1 with TRBJ2-1, with 11 bases fitting TRBD2. Germline-derived CDR1 and CDR2 are SGHRS and YFSETQ. CDR3 size: 16 residues. V was clipped by 4 bases and J by 8 bases; unmatched bases: 11. In DNA form, the CDR3 reads TGCGCCAGCAGCCAAGAGACTAGCGGGACGTTTTATGAGCAGTTCTTC. Residues: CASSQETSGTFYEQFF. Supplemented by reference TRBV5-1 and TRBJ2-1, the full variable domain reads KAGVTQTPRYLIKTRGQQVTLSCSPISGHRSVSWYQQTPGQGLQFLFEYFSETQRNKGNFPGRFSGRQFSNSRSEMNVSTLELGDSALYLCASSQETSGTFYEQFFGPGTRLTVL.

The gene calls are TRBV5-6 and TRBJ1-5; D is perhaps TRBD1 (5 bases). Germline assignment: CDR1 SGHDT and CDR2 YYEEEE. This CDR3 comprises 15 residues. V was clipped by 4 bases and J by 3 bases, with 14 bases between them. CDR3 sequence reads: CASSRGTDPNQPQHF. The CDR3, as DNA: TGTGCCAGCAGCAGGGGAACAGATCCCAATCAGCCCCAGCATTTT.

The J gene is TRBJ2-2, the V gene TRBV9; D possibly corresponds to TRBD2 (6 bases). Trimming pared 0 bases from V and 6 bases from J, leaving 15 bases between. This CDR3 region has 16 residues. Germline V gives CDR1 SGDLS, CDR2 YYNGEE. The CDR3 region is CASSVGGTPGAGELFF. The CDR3, as DNA: TGTGCCAGCAGCGTAGGAGGGACCCCGGGAGCCGGGGAGCTGTTTTTT. Full variable domain (outside the CDR3, taken from reference TRBV9 and TRBJ2-2): DSGVTQTPKHLITATGQRVTLRCSPRSGDLSVYWYQQSLDQGLQFLIQYYNGEERAKGNILERFSAQQFPDLHSELNLSSLELGDSALYFCASSVGGTPGAGELFFGEGSRLTVL.

The J gene is TRBJ1-1, the V gene TRBV18; tentative D call: TRBD1 (6 bases). Looked up from germline, CDR1 is KGHSH and CDR2 is LQKENI. V lost 3 bases and J 1 base, leaving 12 bases between the germline ends. This CDR3 has 15 residues. The CDR3 DNA sequence: TGTGCCAGCTCACCCGGACAGTCCCAGAACACTGAAGCTTTCTTT. Its translation is CASSPGQSQNTEAFF.

The chain has TRBV7-9 and TRBJ2-3; 11 nucleotides match TRBD2. Germline CDR1 and CDR2: SEHNR and FQNEAQ (reference sequence). The V gene end was trimmed by 0 bases and the J gene end by 6 bases; junction bases not matched to a gene: 8. This CDR3 comprises 17 residues. The CDR3 sequence: CASSLALAGGILDTQYF. The CDR3 region has the DNA TGTGCCAGCAGCTTAGCGCTAGCGGGAGGTATCTTGGATACGCAGTATTTT.

This clone was detected only once. The V and J genes are TRBV4-2 and TRBJ2-7; 12 nucleotides match TRBD1. CDR3 length: 16 amino acids. Germline CDR1 LGHNA, CDR2 YNFKEQ. V was pared by 3 bases and J by 5 bases, with 8 bases of the junction left unmatched. The DNA for the CDR3 is TGTGCCAGCAGCCAGGACGGGACAGGGGGCAGGAACGAGCAGTACTTC. Encoded protein: CASSQDGTGGRNEQYF.

V and J are TRBV4-3 and TRBJ2-1; 10 bases map to TRBD2. The CDR3 length is 19 residues. Germline CDR1 and CDR2: LGHNA and YSLEER. J lost 2 bases, V lost 0 bases, and 10 bases had no gene match. The CDR3: CASSQEASRLAGAYNEQFF. CDR3 DNA: TGCGCCAGCAGCCAAGAAGCCTCCCGACTAGCGGGCGCCTACAATGAGCAGTTCTTC.

The chain couples TRBV10-3 to TRBJ2-7; 14 nucleotides line up with TRBD2. V lost 3 bases and J lost 0; bases outside the gene matches: 7. Germline V gene data show CDR1 as ENHRY and CDR2 as SYGVKD. The CDR3 is 18 residues long. Here the CDR3 reads CAISDPGLAGGPSYEQYF. CDR3 in DNA: TGTGCCATCAGTGATCCTGGACTAGCGGGAGGACCCTCCTACGAGCAGTACTTC.

The CDR3 is CASGPLAGRDYGYTF. In nucleotides, the CDR3 is TGTGCTAGTGGTCCCCTCGCGGGACGGGACTATGGCTACACCTTC. The V gene is TRBV12-5, the J gene TRBJ1-2; D might be TRBD1 (5 bases). Germline V gene lookup returns CDR1 LGHNT and CDR2 FRNRAP. There are 15 residues in the CDR3. V gave up 5 bases and J gave up 3 bases, with 16 bases separating them.

Concerning this clone: A single base separates this from a much larger clone, so it may be a read error. The same CDR3 can be traced to other DNA sequences in this sample. J is TRBJ2-1 and V is TRBV7-3, with TRBD2 as a possible D gene (7 bases). CDR1 SGHTA and CDR2 FQGTGA come from the germline V gene. This CDR3 spans 14 amino acids. The CDR3 loop reads CASSLGGAVDEQFF. The CDR3, as DNA: TGCGCCAGCAGCTTAGGGGGGGCGGTCGATGAGCAGTTCTTC.

The chain couples TRBV6-2 or TRBV6-3 to TRBJ2-7, with 8 bases matching TRBD1. CDR1 is MNHEY, CDR2 SVGEGT, per germline. The CDR3 covers 14 residues. The junction had 0 bases not matched to a gene; V was cut back by 0 bases and J by 2 bases. CDR3 nucleotide sequence: TGTGCCAGCAGTTACTCGACAGGGGCCTACGAGCAGTACTTC. Translated, it gives CASSYSTGAYEQYF.

The table lists this clone with a few counts. This chain joins TRBV4-1 and TRBJ1-6; D not resolved. CDR3 length: 13 amino acids. CDR1 and CDR2 (germline): MGHRA, YSYEKL. V lost 0 bases and J 7 bases, leaving 4 bases between the germline ends. This CDR3 reads CASSQEQNSPLHF. The CDR3 nucleotides are TGCGCCAGCAGCCAAGAACAGAATTCACCCCTCCACTTT.

V usage is TRBV30 and J usage is TRBJ2-2; 8 bases map to TRBD1. CDR1 is GTSNPN, CDR2 SVGIG, per germline (reference sequence). V was clipped by 3 bases and J by 3 bases; unmatched bases: 6. There are 15 residues in the CDR3. The CDR3 reads CAWRVRGLDTGELFF. CDR3 DNA: TGTGCCTGGAGGGTCAGGGGGCTGGACACCGGGGAGCTGTTTTTT. Based on the CDR3 plus reference TRBV30 and TRBJ2-2, the full variable domain is SQTIHQWPATLVQPVGSPLSLECTVEGTSNPNLYWYRQAAGRGLQLLFYSVGIGQISSEVPQNLSASRPQDRQFILSSKKLLLSDSGFYLCAWRVRGLDTGELFFGEGSRLTVL.

V is TRBV5-4 and J is TRBJ2-5, with D perhaps matching TRBD2 (5 bases). Germline CDR1 SGHNT, CDR2 YYREEE (reference sequence). With 0 bases removed from V and 0 bases from J, the gap between germline ends came to 12 bases. This CDR3 spans 16 amino acids. Here the CDR3 DNA reads TGTGCCAGCAGCTTGGATGTGGGCGGGTACCAAGAGACCCAGTACTTC. It yields the protein CASSLDVGGYQETQYF.

The rearrangement uses TRBV6-5 and TRBJ2-7; 10 nucleotides agree with TRBD2. In germline, CDR1 is MNHEY, CDR2 SVGAGI. This CDR3 has 16 amino acids. V dropped 2 bases and J dropped 4; count of bases not matched to a gene: 8. CDR3 in amino acids: CASSYEGTSATYEQYF. The CDR3 nucleotides read TGTGCCAGCAGTTACGAAGGGACTAGCGCCACTTACGAGCAGTACTTC.

The rearrangement links TRBV19 to TRBJ2-5; 7 bases are a match to TRBD2. V trimming: 7 bases; J trimming: 0 bases; junction bases outside the gene matches: 5. This CDR3 spans 14 amino acids. Germline V CDR1 and CDR2: LNHDA, SQIVND (reference sequence). CDR3 sequence reads: CASTTGGNQETQYF. Written as DNA, the CDR3 is TGTGCCAGTACGACCGGGGGGAACCAAGAGACCCAGTACTTC.

The chain is built from TRBV28 and TRBJ1-5, with a possible D match to TRBD1 (6 bases). The CDR3 is 14 amino acids. Germline CDR1 reads MDHEN; CDR2 reads SYDVKM. The ends were cut back, 4 bases at V and 7 bases at J, with 14 bases in the middle. CDR3 region: CASSSTYRVQPQHF. The CDR3 coding sequence is TGTGCCAGCAGTTCAACTTACAGGGTGCAGCCCCAGCATTTT.